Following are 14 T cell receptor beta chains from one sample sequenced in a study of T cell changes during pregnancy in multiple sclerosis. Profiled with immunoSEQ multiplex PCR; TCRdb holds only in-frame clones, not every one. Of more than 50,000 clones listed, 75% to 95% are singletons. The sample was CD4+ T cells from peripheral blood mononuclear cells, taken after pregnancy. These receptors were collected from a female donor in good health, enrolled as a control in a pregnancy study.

The CDR3: CASSLTSGGASFETQYF. CDR3 bases: TGTGCCAGCAGCTTGACTAGCGGGGGGGCTTCCTTTGAGACCCAGTACTTC. This chain uses TRBV9 with TRBJ2-5, with 14 bases lining up with TRBD2. V trimming: 4 bases; J trimming: 5 bases; junction bases outside the gene matches: 10. Germline CDR1 and CDR2: SGDLS and YYNGEE. This CDR3 has 17 residues.

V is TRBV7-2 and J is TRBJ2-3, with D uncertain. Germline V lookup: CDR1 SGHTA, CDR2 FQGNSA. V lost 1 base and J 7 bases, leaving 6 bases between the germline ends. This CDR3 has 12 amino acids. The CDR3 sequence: CASSLEPNTQYF. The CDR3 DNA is TGTGCCAGCAGCTTAGAACCTAATACGCAGTATTTT.

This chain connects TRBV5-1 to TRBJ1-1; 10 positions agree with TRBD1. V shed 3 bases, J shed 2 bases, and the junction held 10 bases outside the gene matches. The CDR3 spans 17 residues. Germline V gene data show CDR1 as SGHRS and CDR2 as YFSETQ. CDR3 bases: TGCGCCAGCAGCTGGCAGGGGACAGGGGTTGTAAACACTGAAGCTTTCTTT. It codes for CASSWQGTGVVNTEAFF.

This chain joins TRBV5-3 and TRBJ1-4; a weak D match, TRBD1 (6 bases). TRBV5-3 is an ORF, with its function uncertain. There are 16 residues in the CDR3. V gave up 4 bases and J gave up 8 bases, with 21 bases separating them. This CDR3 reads CARSQAERGGHEKLFF. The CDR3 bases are TGTGCCAGAAGCCAAGCTGAAAGGGGGGGTCACGAAAAACTGTTTTTT.

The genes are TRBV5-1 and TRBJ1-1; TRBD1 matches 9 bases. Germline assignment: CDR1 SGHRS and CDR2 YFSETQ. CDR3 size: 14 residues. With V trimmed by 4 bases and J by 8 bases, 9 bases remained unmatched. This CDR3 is CASSPGQGNVEAFF. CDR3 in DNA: TGCGCCAGCAGCCCTGGACAGGGGAACGTCGAAGCTTTCTTT.

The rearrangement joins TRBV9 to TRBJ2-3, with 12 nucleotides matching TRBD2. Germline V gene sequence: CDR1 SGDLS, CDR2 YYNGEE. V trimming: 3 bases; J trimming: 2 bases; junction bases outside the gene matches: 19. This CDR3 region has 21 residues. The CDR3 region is CASSGGRGTSGFRTVTDTQYF. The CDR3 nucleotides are TGTGCCAGCAGCGGAGGGAGAGGGACTAGCGGGTTCCGAACCGTCACAGATACGCAGTATTTT.

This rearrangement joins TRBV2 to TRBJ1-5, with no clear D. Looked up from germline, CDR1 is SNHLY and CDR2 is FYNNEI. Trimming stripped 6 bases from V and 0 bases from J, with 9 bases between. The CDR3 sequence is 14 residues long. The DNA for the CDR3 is TGTGCCAGCAGGGCATCTTATAGCAATCAGCCCCAGCATTTT. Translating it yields CASRASYSNQPQHF.

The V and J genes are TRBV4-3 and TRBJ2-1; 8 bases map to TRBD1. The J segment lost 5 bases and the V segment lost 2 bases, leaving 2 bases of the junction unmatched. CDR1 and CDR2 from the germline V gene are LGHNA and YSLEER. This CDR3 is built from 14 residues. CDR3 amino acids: CASSQTDRDNEQFF. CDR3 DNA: TGCGCCAGCAGCCAAACGGACAGGGACAATGAGCAGTTCTTC.

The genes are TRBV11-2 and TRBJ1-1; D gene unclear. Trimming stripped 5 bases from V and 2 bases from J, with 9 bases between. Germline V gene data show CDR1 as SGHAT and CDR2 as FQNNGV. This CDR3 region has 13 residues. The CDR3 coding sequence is TGTGCCAGCAGCCCGCGCCGAAACACTGAAGCTTTCTTT. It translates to CASSPRRNTEAFF.

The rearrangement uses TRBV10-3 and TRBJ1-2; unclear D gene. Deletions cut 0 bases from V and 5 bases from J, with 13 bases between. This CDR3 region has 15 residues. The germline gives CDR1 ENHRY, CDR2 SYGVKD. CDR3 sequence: CAISESAISRYGYTF. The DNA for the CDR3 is TGTGCCATCAGTGAGTCTGCTATAAGTCGGTATGGCTACACCTTC.

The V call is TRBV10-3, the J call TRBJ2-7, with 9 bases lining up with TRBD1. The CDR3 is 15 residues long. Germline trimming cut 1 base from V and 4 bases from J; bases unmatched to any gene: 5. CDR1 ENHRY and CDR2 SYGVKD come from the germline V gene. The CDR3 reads CAISEFPGQGYEQYF. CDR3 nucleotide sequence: TGTGCCATCAGTGAGTTTCCCGGACAGGGGTACGAGCAGTACTTC.

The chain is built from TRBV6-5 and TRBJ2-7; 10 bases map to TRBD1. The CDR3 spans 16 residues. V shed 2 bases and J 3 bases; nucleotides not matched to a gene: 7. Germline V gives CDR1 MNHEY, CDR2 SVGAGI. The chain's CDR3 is CASSYPSGTGDYEQYF. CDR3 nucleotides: TGTGCCAGCAGTTACCCTTCCGGGACAGGGGACTACGAGCAGTACTTC.

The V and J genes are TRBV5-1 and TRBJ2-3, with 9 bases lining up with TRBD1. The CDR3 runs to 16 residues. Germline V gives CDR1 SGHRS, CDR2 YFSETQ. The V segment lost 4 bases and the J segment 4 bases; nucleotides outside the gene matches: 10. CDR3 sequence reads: CASSPDGQGTSDTQYF. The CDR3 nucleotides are TGCGCCAGCAGCCCGGACGGACAGGGGACTTCAGATACGCAGTATTTT.

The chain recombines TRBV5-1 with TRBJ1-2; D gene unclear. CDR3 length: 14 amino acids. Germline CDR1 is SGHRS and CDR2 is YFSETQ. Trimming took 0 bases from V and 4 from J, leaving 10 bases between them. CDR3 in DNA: TGCGCCAGCAGCTTGGAGTCGGGGAGCTATGGCTACACCTTC. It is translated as CASSLESGSYGYTF.